The TCR beta chain described here comes from a study of vaccination effects on CD4 cells after COVID-19. Under the ViraFEST assay, PBMC were stimulated with viral peptide pools so that antigen-specific CD4+ T cells expanded. Sequencing was performed afterwards. With 10 days of culture completed, CD4+ T cells were isolated. Vaccinated recipients, who were negative for nucleocapsid antibodies, had no history of SARS-CoV-2 infection. Sequenced by immunoSEQ multiplex PCR; TCRdb stores in-frame clones only, minus some. The profile shows about 52,000 clones, 79% of them singletons. As for this clone: Its target is not known.

The CDR3 loop spans 15 amino acids. In germline, CDR1 is MNHEY, CDR2 SVGAGI. Trimming left V 2 bases short and J 6 bases short, with 16 bases between. This receptor was identified in a human donor who received a COVID-19 vaccine. Sequences were derived from CD4+ T cells from PBMCs cultured with HCoV-OC43 spike peptides, sampled before COVID-19 vaccination. The subset: HCoV-OC43 spike overlapping peptide pool stimulation. The chain employs TRBV6-5 and TRBJ1-1; D possibly corresponds to TRBD1 (5 bases). The DNA for the CDR3 is TGTGCCAGCAGTTACGGGGGTATGGGGAATGCTGAAGCTTTCTTT. It codes for CASSYGGMGNAEAFF.